This entry describes one T cell receptor (beta chain). The CDR3 covers 18 residues. After removal of 5 bases from V and 0 bases from J, the junction contained 12 bases not matched to a gene. The germline gives CDR1 MNHNY, CDR2 SVGAGI (reference sequence). These data originate in a study of blood T cell repertoires in COVID-19. On the study more broadly: Sites in the United States, Italy and Spain provided acute and convalescent COVID-19 samples.

Some clones are missing from TCRdb's copy, which holds only in-frame ones; the method was immunoSEQ multiplex PCR. The data hold 20,000 or so clones, with approximately 92% observed a single time. Sequenced material: peripheral blood. The rearrangement uses TRBV6-6 and TRBJ1-1, with 10 positions matching TRBD1. The receptor was derived from an older woman with active COVID-19. The CDR3 is CASSHKVDRGRVNTEAFF. The CDR3 DNA sequence: TGTGCCAGCAGTCACAAAGTCGACAGGGGGCGTGTGAACACTGAAGCTTTCTTT.